These T cell receptor beta chains were read from a single sample in a study of T cells after yellow fever vaccination. MiXCR was run by TCRdb on the 5' RACE reads, yielding one entry per CDR3 protein. The sample carries roughly 340,000 distinct CDR3 sequences, more than 8.5% recorded once. The sequences come from PBMCs, collected on the day of the first yellow fever vaccination. Receptors were obtained from a man between 18 and 29 years old who received the YFV17D yellow fever vaccine. CDR3s include the opening cysteine and the closing phenylalanine or tryptophan. D genes are given only for firm matches. Size values are once, few and many counts, or a class for expanded clones, and some rows have none.

V gene: TRBV7-9; D gene: TRBD2; clone size: many; J gene: TRBJ2-3; CDR3 DNA: TGTGCCAGCAGCTTAACGGGGGGTCTAGATACGCAGTATTTT; CDR3 protein: CASSLTGGLDTQYF
V gene: TRBV6-1; D gene: NA; clone size: many; J gene: TRBJ1-2; CDR3 DNA: TGTGCCAGCAGCCAGGACAGCGGCTATGGCTACACCTTC; CDR3 protein: CASSQDSGYGYTF
V gene: TRBV28; D gene: NA; clone size: NA; J gene: TRBJ1-4; CDR3 DNA: TGTGCCAGCAGGATGGATGAAAAACTGTTTTTT; CDR3 protein: CASRMDEKLFF
V gene: TRBV7-9; D gene: NA; clone size: NA; J gene: TRBJ2-2; CDR3 DNA: TGTGCCAGCAGCGTGGGGCAGGTCGGGGAGCTGTTTTTT; CDR3 protein: CASSVGQVGELFF
V gene: TRBV12-3/TRBV12-4; D gene: NA; clone size: NA; J gene: TRBJ1-6; CDR3 DNA: TGTGCCAGCAGTTATGGCAGGGGTTCACCCCTCCACTTT; CDR3 protein: CASSYGRGSPLHF
V gene: TRBV20-1; D gene: NA; clone size: many; J gene: TRBJ2-5; CDR3 DNA: TGCAGTGCTGGCCAACGGACAGCTCAAGAGACCCAGTACTTC; CDR3 protein: CSAGQRTAQETQYF
V gene: TRBV6-1; D gene: TRBD1; clone size: few; J gene: TRBJ2-3; CDR3 DNA: TGTGCCAGCAGTACCAGGGGGTATTTAACAGATACGCAGTATTTT; CDR3 protein: CASSTRGYLTDTQYF
V gene: TRBV6-6; D gene: NA; clone size: few; J gene: TRBJ2-7; CDR3 DNA: TGTGCCAGCAGTTACGCCAGAAAATACGAGCAGTACTTC; CDR3 protein: CASSYARKYEQYF
V gene: TRBV6-5; D gene: NA; clone size: few; J gene: TRBJ2-2; CDR3 DNA: TGTGCCAGCAGCGTGACAGGCGGGAACACCGGGGAGCTGTTTTTT; CDR3 protein: CASSVTGGNTGELFF
V gene: TRBV4-3; D gene: NA; clone size: few; J gene: TRBJ2-3; CDR3 DNA: TGCGCCAGCAGCCAAGAGCCCGTGTCCACGACAGATACGCAGTATTTT; CDR3 protein: CASSQEPVSTTDTQYF
V gene: TRBV5-5; D gene: NA; clone size: few; J gene: TRBJ1-2; CDR3 DNA: TGTGCCAGCAGCTTGGCTGAAGACTTC; CDR3 protein: CASSLAEDF
V gene: TRBV12-5; D gene: TRBD2; clone size: many; J gene: TRBJ2-3; CDR3 DNA: TGTGCTAGTGGTTTGGGACTAGCGGGGGGGGGAACCTACACAGATACGCAGTATTTT; CDR3 protein: CASGLGLAGGGTYTDTQYF
V gene: TRBV9; D gene: TRBD1; clone size: few; J gene: TRBJ2-1; CDR3 DNA: TGTGCCAGCAGCCCTGGACAGGGAGGAGATGAGCAGTTCTTC; CDR3 protein: CASSPGQGGDEQFF
V gene: TRBV20-1; D gene: NA; clone size: many; J gene: TRBJ1-2; CDR3 DNA: TGCAGTGCTAGTTTGGCAGGCTATGGCTACACCTTC; CDR3 protein: CSASLAGYGYTF
V gene: TRBV6-5; D gene: TRBD1; clone size: few; J gene: TRBJ1-1; CDR3 DNA: TGTGCCAGCAGTTCAGACAGGGTAGCTGAAGCTTTCTTT; CDR3 protein: CASSSDRVAEAFF
V gene: TRBV20-1; D gene: NA; clone size: few; J gene: TRBJ1-2; CDR3 DNA: TGCAGTGCTAGAGATCTATGGGGGGGCGCCTATGGCTACACCTTC; CDR3 protein: CSARDLWGGAYGYTF
V gene: TRBV7-8; D gene: NA; clone size: NA; J gene: TRBJ2-1; CDR3 DNA: TGTGCCAGCAGCTTAAGACGCGGGGCAACGAGGAATGAGCAGTTCTTC; CDR3 protein: CASSLRRGATRNEQFF
V gene: TRBV5-6; D gene: TRBD1; clone size: few; J gene: TRBJ1-5; CDR3 DNA: TGTGCCAGCAGCCTTCTAGGAGGGACAGATCAGCCCCAGCATTTT; CDR3 protein: CASSLLGGTDQPQHF
V gene: TRBV24-1; D gene: TRBD2; clone size: NA; J gene: TRBJ2-3; CDR3 DNA: TGTGCCACCAGTGATCCCGGGACTAGCGGGGTGGATACGCAGTATTTT; CDR3 protein: CATSDPGTSGVDTQYF